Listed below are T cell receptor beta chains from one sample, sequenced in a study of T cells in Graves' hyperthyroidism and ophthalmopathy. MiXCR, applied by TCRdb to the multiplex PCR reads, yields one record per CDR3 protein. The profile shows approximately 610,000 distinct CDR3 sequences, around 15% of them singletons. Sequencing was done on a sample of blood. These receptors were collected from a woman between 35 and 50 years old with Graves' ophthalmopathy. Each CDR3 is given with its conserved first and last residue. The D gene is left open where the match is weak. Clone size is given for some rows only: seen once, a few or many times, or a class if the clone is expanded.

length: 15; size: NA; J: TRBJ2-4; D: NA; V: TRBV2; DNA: TGTGCCAGCAGTGGAGGGAGCTTTGCCAAAAACATTCAGTACTTC; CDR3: CASSGGSFAKNIQYF
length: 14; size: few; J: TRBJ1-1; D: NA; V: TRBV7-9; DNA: TGTGCCAGCAGCTTAGAACGGTGGAACACTGAAGCTTTCTTT; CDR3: CASSLERWNTEAFF
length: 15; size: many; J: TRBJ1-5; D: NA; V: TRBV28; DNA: TGTGCCAGCAGCTCAACCGTCGAAGGGGATCAGCCCCAGCATTTT; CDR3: CASSSTVEGDQPQHF
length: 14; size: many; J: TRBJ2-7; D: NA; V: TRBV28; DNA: TGTGCCAGCAGTTCTATCGACACATCCTACGAGCAGTACTTC; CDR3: CASSSIDTSYEQYF
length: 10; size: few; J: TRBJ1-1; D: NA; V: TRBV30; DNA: TGTGCCTGGGCCGCAGCTGAAGCTTTCTTT; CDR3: CAWAAAEAFF
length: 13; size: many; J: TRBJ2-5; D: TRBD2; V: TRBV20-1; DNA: TGCAGTGCTGCTAGCGGGAGTTTAGAGACCCAGTACTTC; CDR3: CSAASGSLETQYF
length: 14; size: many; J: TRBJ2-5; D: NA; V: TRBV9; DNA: TGTGCCAGCAGCGTAGCGGGGAATGAAGAGACCCAGTACTTC; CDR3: CASSVAGNEETQYF
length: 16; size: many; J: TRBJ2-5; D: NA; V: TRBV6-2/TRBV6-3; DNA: TGTGCCAGCAGCCAGACTCGGGGTTATGATAAGGAGACCCAGTACTTC; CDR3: CASSQTRGYDKETQYF
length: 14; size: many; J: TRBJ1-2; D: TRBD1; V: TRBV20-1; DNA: TGCAGTGCTAGGCGGGACAGGGCGGACTATGGCTACACCTTC; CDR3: CSARRDRADYGYTF
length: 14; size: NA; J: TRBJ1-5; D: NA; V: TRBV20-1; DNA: TGCAGTGCCAATTCGGGTAGTAGCAATCAGCCCCAGCATTTT; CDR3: CSANSGSSNQPQHF
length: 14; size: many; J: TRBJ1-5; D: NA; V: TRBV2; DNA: TGTGCCAGCAGTGGAGACGGAGGCAATCAGCCCCAGCATTTT; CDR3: CASSGDGGNQPQHF
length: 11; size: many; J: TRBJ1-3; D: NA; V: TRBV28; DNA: TGTGCCAGCACTTCTGGAAACACCATATATTTT; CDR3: CASTSGNTIYF
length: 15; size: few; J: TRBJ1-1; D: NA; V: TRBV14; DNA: TGTGCCAGCAGCCAAGATGGAGGGCTGAACACTGAAGCTTTCTTT; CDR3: CASSQDGGLNTEAFF
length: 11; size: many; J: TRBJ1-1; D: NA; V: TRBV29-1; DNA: TGCAGCGGAGCCGTGAACACTGAAGCTTTCTTT; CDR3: CSGAVNTEAFF
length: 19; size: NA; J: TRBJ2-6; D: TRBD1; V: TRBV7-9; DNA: TGTGCCAGCAGCACGATCCGGGACAGGGGGACCTCTGGGGCCAACGTCCTGACTTTC; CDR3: CASSTIRDRGTSGANVLTF
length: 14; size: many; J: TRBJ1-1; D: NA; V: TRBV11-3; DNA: TGTGCCAGCAGCTTAAGAAACAGTCCCACTGAAGCTTTCTTT; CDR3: CASSLRNSPTEAFF
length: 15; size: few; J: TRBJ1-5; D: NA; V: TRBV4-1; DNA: TGCGCCAGCAGCCAAGACGAGGGGACTTATCAGCCCCAGCATTTT; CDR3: CASSQDEGTYQPQHF
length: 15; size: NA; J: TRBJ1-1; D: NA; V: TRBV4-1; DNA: TGCGCCAGCAGGTCGGCAGTTTTCATGAACACTGAAGCTTTCTTT; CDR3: CASRSAVFMNTEAFF
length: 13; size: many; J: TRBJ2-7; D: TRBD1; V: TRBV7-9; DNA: TGTGCCAGCAGCTTCGGACAGGGAAACGAGCAGTACTTC; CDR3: CASSFGQGNEQYF
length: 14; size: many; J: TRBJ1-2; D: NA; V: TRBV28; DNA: TGTGCCAGCTCCTGGTCCGGGACGCTCTATGGCTACACCTTC; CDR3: CASSWSGTLYGYTF
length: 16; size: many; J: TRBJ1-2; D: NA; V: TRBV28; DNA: TGTGCCAGCAGCCCAGGTTCCAGGGTTAGAGACCTTGGCTACACCTTC; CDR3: CASSPGSRVRDLGYTF
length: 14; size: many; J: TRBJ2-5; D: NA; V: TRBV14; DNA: TGTGCCAGCAGCCCTTACGGGGACCTAGAGACCCAGTACTTC; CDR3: CASSPYGDLETQYF
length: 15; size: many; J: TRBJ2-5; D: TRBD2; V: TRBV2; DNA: TGTGCCAGCAGCCGGACTAGTAACTCCCCCGGGACCCAGTACTTC; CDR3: CASSRTSNSPGTQYF
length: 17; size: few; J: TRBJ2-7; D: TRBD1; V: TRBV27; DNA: TGTGCCAGCAGTCCGCTAGGGGGACAGGGTACCCGCTACGAGCAGTACTTC; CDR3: CASSPLGGQGTRYEQYF
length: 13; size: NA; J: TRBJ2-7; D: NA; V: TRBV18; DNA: TGTGCCAGCGGGGGGCGGAGAACCTACGAGCAGTACTTC; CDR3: CASGGRRTYEQYF
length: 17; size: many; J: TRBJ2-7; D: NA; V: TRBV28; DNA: TGTGCCAGCAGGCCAGGTCCGGGACTTCCCCAGGCCTACGAGCAGTACTTC; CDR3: CASRPGPGLPQAYEQYF
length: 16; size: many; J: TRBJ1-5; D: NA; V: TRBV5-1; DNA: TGCGCCAGCAGCTTGGAGGGGATTTCGAGCAATCAGCCCCAGCATTTT; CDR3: CASSLEGISSNQPQHF
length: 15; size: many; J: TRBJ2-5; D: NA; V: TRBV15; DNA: TGTGCCACCAGCAGAGAAAAATCACTGGGGGAGACCCAGTACTTC; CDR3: CATSREKSLGETQYF
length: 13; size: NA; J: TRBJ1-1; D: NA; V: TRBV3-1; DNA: TGTGCCAGCAGCCAGGCAACCTGCACTGAAGCTTTCTTT; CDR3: CASSQATCTEAFF
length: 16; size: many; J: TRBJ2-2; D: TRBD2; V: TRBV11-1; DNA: TGTGCCAGCAGCTTAGTCCCAGCGGGAGTTCACGGGGAGCTGTTTTTT; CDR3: CASSLVPAGVHGELFF
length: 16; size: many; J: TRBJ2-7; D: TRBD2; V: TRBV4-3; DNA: TGCGCCAGCAGCCAAGATGTACTAGCGGGGCTAAGGGAGCAGTACTTC; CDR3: CASSQDVLAGLREQYF
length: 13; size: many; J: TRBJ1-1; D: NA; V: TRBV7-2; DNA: TGTGCCAGCAGCGTCGGGACGAACACTGAAGCTTTCTTT; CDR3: CASSVGTNTEAFF
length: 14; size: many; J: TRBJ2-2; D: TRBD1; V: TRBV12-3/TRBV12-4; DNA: TGTGCCAGCAGCCGGGGACAGGGGACCGGGGAGCTGTTTTTT; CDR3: CASSRGQGTGELFF
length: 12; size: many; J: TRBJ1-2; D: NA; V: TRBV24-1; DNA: TGTGCCACCAGTGGGTTGGGCTATGGCTACACCTTC; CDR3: CATSGLGYGYTF
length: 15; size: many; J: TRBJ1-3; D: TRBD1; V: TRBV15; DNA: TGTGCCACCAGCGGCGGGACAGACTCTGGAAACACCATATATTTT; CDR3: CATSGGTDSGNTIYF
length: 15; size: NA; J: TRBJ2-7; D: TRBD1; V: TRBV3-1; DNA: TGTGCCAGCAGCCAAGGGACAGGAATCTCTTACGAGCAGTACTTC; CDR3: CASSQGTGISYEQYF
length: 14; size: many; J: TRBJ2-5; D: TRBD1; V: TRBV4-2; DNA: TGTGCCAGCAGCCTCCTGGGCAGGGGGGAGACCCAGTACTTC; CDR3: CASSLLGRGETQYF
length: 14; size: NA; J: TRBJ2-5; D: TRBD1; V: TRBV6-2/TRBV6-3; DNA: TGTGCCAGCAAACGTACAGGGGGCAGGGAGACCCAGTACTTC; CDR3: CASKRTGGRETQYF
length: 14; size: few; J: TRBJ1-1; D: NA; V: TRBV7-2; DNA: TGTGCCAGCAGCTTTATGGGAGCTCGCACTGAAGCTTTCTTT; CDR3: CASSFMGARTEAFF
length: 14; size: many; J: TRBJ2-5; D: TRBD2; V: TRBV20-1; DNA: TGCAGTGCTAGAGGTAGCGGGTTCGGGGAGACCCAGTACTTC; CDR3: CSARGSGFGETQYF